The 3 T cell receptor beta chains given below trace back to one sample, sequenced in a study of CD8 T cells in Susac syndrome. RNA was extracted with the RNeasy kit, and a quantity of roughly 0.5 to 1 ug was reverse transcribed using random hexamers. TCRdb reprocessed the immunoSEQ multiplex PCR reads via MiXCR and lists one record per CDR3 protein. The table lists around 190,000 distinct CDR3 sequences, roughly 94% of them singletons. What was sequenced was CD4+ T cells from PBMCs. These receptors came from a human donor in good health.

The chain is built from TRBV29-1 and TRBJ2-5; TRBD1 might be the D (5 bases). CDR1 and CDR2 (germline): SQVTM, ANQGSEA. The CDR3 sequence is 13 residues long. V was clipped by 4 bases and J by 5 bases, with 14 bases between them. CDR3 amino acids: CSVVLVQGETQYF. In DNA form, the CDR3 reads TGCAGCGTTGTTTTAGTCCAGGGCGAGACCCAGTACTTC.

This chain joins TRBV3-1 and TRBJ1-2; 9 nucleotides agree with TRBD1. CDR1 and CDR2 from the germline V gene are LGHDT and YNNKEL (reference sequence). This CDR3 comprises 14 residues. V shed 6 bases, J shed 8 bases, and the junction held 10 bases outside the gene matches. CDR3 loop: CASSHPGQGLGYTF. The CDR3 DNA follows: TGTGCCAGCAGTCACCCGGGACAGGGCTTGGGCTACACCTTC.

The chain is built from TRBV29-1 and TRBJ1-2; 8 nucleotides align to TRBD1. Losses at the gene ends were 5 bases for V and 2 bases for J; bases not matched to a gene: 7. Germline V gene lookup returns CDR1 SQVTM and CDR2 ANQGSEA. The CDR3 runs 14 residues. In DNA form, the CDR3 reads TGCAGCGTTTCCGGACAGGGCGACAACTATGGCTACACCTTC. Translated, it gives CSVSGQGDNYGYTF.